This T cell receptor beta chain was sequenced during a study of T-cell memory formation after mild COVID-19. Study-level points and caveats: Chiefly within CM and EM were the contracting CD4+ clones; CD8+ ones were within EMRA.

This clonotype was observed a few times. Its antigen remains unknown. TCRdb re-analysed the 5' RACE reads in MiXCR, keeping a single row per CDR3 protein. The sample holds hundreds of thousands of distinct CDR3 sequences, 15% to 20% seen once. The V and J ends lost 1 base and 9 bases, in that order; junction bases with no gene match: 2. Germline values: CDR1 PRHDT, CDR2 FYEKMQ (reference sequence). CDR3 length: 14 amino acids. The material sequenced was PBMCs or a T cell subset sorted from them (not recorded which). The rearrangement joins TRBV13 to TRBJ1-6; the match to TRBD1 covers 8 bases. The receptor was isolated from an adult woman who had mild COVID-19 (a few samples of this study predate the infection). Cell type and time point are not known. The CDR3 bases are TGTGCCAGCAGCTTAGTGGACAGGGTTTCACCCCTCCACTTT. Translated, it gives CASSLVDRVSPLHF.